This T cell receptor beta chain was captured in a study of CD8 T cells in Susac syndrome. RNA, at roughly 0.45 to 1 ug, was reverse transcribed with random hexamers. Amplification of TCR beta CDR3 spanned 54 Vbeta and 13 Jbeta via immunoSEQ multiplex PCR. MiXCR, run by TCRdb on the immunoSEQ multiplex PCR reads, gives a single entry per CDR3 protein. This sample carries roughly 140,000 distinct CDR3 sequences, around 95% of them seen once, and the ten largest clones take 0.14% to 0.15%. CD8+ and CD4+ T cells circulating in blood were sequenced for TCR beta. The source material was CD8+ T cells from PBMCs. The source of this sequence is a human donor with multiple sclerosis.

The CDR3 loop reads CATVRGRESYEQYV. For the CDR3, the DNA is TGTGCCACCGTGAGGGGGAGGGAGTCGTACGAGCAGTACGTC. The chain uses TRBV24-1 and TRBJ2-7; a possible D gene is TRBD2 (7 bases). CDR1 KGHDR and CDR2 SFDVKD come from the germline V gene. There are 14 residues in the CDR3. V lost 9 bases, J lost 4 bases, and 18 bases lay in between.